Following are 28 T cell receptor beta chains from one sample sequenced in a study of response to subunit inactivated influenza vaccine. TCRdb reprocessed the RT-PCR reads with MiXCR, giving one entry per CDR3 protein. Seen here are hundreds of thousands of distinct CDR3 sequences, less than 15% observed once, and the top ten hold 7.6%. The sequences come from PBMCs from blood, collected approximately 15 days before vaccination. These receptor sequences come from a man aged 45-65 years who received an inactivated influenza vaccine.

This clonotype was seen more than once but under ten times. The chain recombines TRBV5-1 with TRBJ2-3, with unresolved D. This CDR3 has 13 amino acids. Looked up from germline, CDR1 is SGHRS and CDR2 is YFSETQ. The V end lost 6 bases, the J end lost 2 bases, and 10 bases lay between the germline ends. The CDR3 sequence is CASIARDTDTQYF. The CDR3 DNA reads TGCGCCAGCATTGCGAGAGACACAGATACGCAGTATTTT.

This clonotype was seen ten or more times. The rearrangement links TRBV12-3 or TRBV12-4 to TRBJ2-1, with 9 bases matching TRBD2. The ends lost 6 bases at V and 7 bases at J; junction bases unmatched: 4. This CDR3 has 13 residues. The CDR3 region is CASSAGGRNEQFF. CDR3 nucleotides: TGTGCCAGCAGCGCGGGGGGGCGGAATGAGCAGTTCTTC.

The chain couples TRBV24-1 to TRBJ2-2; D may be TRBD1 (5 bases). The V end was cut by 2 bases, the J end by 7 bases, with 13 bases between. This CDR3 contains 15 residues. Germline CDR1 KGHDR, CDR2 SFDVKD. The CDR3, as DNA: TGTGCCACCAGTGATTGGTCAGGGTCTTTCGGGGAGCTGTTTTTT. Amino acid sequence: CATSDWSGSFGELFF.

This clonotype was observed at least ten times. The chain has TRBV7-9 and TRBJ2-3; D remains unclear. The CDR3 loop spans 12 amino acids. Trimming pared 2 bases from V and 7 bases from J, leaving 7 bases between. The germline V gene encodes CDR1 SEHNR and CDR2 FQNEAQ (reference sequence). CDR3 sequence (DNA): TGTGCCAGCAGCTTAAGGCGGAATACGCAGTATTTT. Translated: CASSLRRNTQYF.

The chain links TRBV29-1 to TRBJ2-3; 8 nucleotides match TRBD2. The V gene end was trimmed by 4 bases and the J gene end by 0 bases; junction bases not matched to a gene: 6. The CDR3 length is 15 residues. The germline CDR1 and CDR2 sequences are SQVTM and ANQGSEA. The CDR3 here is CSVVGSGGSTDTQYF. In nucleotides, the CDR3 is TGCAGCGTTGTAGGTTCGGGAGGGAGCACAGATACGCAGTATTTT.

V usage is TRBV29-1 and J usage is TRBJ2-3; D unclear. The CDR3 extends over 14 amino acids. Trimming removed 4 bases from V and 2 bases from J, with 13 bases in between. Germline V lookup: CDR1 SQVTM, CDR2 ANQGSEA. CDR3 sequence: CSVVLRKITDTQYF. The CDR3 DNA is TGCAGCGTTGTTTTGAGAAAAATCACAGATACGCAGTATTTT.

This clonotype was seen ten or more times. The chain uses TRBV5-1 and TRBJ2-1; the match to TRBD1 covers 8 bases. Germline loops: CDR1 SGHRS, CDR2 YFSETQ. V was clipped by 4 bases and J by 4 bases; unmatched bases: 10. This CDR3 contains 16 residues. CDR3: CASSIGQGIGYNEQFF. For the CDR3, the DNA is TGCGCCAGCAGCATCGGACAGGGAATAGGGTACAATGAGCAGTTCTTC.

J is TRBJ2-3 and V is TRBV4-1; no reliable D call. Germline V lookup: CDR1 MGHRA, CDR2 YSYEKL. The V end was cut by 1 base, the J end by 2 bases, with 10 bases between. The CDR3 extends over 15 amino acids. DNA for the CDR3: TGCGCCAGCAGCCAAGGTTGGGGATTCACAGATACGCAGTATTTT. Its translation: CASSQGWGFTDTQYF.

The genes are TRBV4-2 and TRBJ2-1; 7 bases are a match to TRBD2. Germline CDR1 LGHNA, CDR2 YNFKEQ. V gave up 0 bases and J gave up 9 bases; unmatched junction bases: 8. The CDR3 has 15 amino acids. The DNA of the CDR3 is TGTGCCAGCAGCCAAGACGAGACTAGCTGGGCTGAGCAGTTCTTC. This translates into CASSQDETSWAEQFF.

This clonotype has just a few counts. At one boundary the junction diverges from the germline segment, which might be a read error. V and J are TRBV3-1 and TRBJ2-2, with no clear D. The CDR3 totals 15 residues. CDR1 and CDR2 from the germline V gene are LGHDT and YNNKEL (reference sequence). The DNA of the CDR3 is TGTGCCAGCACCCAATATAGGGCCGACACCGGGGAGCTGTTTTTT. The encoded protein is CASTQYRADTGELFF.

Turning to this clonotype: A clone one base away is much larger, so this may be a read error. CDR3 sequence reads: CACSLPLGTGDRRELFF. Here the CDR3 DNA reads TGCGCCTGCAGCTTGCCCCTCGGGACAGGGGACCGCAGGGAGCTGTTTTTT. J is TRBJ2-2 and V is TRBV5-1; 10 bases agree with TRBD1. The CDR3 totals 17 residues. CDR1 and CDR2 from the germline V gene are SGHRS and YFSETQ. The variable domain in full, with the rest retrieved from reference TRBV5-1 and TRBJ2-2, is KAGVTQTPRYLIKTRGQQVTLSCSPISGHRSVSWYQQTPGQGLQFLFEYFSETQRNKGNFPGRFSGRQFSNSRSEMNVSTLELGDSALYLCACSLPLGTGDRRELFFGEGSRLTVL.

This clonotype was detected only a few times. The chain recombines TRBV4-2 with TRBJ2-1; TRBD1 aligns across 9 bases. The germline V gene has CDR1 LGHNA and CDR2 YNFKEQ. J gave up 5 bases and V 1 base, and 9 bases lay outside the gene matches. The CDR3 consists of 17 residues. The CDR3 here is CASSQGATGTGNNEQFF. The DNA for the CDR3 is TGTGCCAGCAGCCAAGGGGCGACCGGGACAGGGAACAATGAGCAGTTCTTC.

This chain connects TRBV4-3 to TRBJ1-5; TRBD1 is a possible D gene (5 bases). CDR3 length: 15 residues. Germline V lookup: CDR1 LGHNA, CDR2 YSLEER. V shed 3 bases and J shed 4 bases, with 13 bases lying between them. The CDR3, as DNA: TGCGCCAGCAGCCAGGGAGCGGGGGGTAATCAGCCCCAGCATTTT. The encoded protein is CASSQGAGGNQPQHF.

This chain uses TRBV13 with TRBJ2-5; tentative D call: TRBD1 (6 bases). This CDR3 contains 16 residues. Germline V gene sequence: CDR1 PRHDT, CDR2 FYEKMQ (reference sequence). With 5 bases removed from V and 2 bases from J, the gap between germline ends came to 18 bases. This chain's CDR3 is CASSKGSTGKQETQYF. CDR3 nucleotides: TGTGCCAGCAGCAAAGGATCGACAGGAAAACAAGAGACCCAGTACTTC.

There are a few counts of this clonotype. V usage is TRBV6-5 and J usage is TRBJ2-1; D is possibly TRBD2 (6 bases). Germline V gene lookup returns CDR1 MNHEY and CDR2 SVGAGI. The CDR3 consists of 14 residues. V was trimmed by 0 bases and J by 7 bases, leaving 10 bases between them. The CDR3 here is CASSYSSGRNEQFF. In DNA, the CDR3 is TGTGCCAGCAGTTACTCTTCAGGGAGGAATGAGCAGTTCTTC.

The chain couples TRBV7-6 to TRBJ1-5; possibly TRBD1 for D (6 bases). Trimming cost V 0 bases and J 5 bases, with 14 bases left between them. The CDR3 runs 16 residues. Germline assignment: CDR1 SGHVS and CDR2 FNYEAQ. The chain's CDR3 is CASSLAGGGRYQPQHF. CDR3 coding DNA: TGTGCCAGCAGCTTAGCAGGGGGGGGCCGTTATCAGCCCCAGCATTTT.

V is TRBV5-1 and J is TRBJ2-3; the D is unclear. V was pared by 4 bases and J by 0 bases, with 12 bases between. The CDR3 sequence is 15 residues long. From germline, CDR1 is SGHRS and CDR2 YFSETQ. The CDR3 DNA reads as TGCGCCAGCAGCCACGGACGTACTAGCACAGATACGCAGTATTTT. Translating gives CASSHGRTSTDTQYF.

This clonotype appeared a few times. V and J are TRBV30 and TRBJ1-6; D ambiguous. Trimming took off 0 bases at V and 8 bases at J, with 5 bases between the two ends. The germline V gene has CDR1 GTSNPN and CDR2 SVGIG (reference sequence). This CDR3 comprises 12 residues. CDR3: CAWSVLYSPLHF. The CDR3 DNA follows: TGTGCCTGGAGTGTACTCTATTCACCCCTCCACTTT.

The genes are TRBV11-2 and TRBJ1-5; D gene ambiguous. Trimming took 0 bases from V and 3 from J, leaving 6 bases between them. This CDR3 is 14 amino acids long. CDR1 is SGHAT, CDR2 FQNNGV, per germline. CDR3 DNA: TGTGCCAGCAGCTTAGAACGGAACAATCAGCCCCAGCATTTT. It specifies CASSLERNNQPQHF.

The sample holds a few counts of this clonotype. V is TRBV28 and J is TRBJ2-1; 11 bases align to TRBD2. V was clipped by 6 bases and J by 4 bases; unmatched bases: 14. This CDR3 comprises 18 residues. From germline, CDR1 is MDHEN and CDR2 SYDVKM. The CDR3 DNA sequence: TGTGCCAGCAGCGTAATAGGGCTAGCGGGAGGACTGTACAATGAGCAGTTCTTC. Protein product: CASSVIGLAGGLYNEQFF.

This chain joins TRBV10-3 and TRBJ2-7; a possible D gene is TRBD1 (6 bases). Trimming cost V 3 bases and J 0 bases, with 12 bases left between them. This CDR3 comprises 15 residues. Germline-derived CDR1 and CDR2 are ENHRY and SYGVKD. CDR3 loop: CAISDVQGISYEQYF. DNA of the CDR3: TGTGCCATCAGTGATGTGCAGGGGATCTCCTACGAGCAGTACTTC.

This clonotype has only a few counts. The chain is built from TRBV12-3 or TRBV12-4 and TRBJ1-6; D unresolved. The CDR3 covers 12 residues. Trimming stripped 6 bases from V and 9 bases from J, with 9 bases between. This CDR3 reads CASRRTGSPLHF. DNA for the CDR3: TGTGCCAGCAGACGGACGGGTTCACCCCTCCACTTT.

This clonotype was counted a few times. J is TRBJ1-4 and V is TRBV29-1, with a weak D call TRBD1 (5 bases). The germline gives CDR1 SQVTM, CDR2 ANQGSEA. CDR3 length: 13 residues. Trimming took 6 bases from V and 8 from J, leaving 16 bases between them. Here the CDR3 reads CSVSGIQREKLFF. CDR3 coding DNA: TGCAGCGTCTCAGGGATCCAGAGGGAAAAACTGTTTTTT.

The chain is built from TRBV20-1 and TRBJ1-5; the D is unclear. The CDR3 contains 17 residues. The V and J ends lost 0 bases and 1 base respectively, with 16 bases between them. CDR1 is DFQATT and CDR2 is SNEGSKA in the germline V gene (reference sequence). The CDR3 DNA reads TGCAGTGCTAGAGATCAATGGAGGGAAGGGAGCAATCAGCCCCAGCATTTT. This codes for CSARDQWREGSNQPQHF.

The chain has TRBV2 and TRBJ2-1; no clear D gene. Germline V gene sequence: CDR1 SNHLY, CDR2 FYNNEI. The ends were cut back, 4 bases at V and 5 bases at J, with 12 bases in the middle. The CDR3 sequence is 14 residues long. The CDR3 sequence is CASSGGSPNNEQFF. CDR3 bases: TGTGCCAGCAGTGGCGGCTCACCAAACAATGAGCAGTTCTTC. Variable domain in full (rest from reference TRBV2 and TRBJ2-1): EPEVTQTPSHQVTQMGQEVILRCVPISNHLYFYWYRQILGQKVEFLVSFYNNEISEKSEIFDDQFSVERPDGSNFTLKIRSTKLEDSAMYFCASSGGSPNNEQFFGPGTRLTVL.

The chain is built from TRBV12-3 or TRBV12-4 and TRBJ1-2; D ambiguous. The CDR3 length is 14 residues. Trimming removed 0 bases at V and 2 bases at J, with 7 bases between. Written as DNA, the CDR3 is TGTGCCAGCAGTTTAGCGCTCGGAAACTATGGCTACACCTTC. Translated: CASSLALGNYGYTF.

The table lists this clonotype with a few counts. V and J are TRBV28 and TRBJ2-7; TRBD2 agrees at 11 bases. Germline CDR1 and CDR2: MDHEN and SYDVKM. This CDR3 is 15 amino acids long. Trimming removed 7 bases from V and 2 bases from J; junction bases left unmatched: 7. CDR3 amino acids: CASTIAGGPAYEQYF. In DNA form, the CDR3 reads TGTGCCAGCACTATAGCGGGAGGGCCGGCCTACGAGCAGTACTTC.

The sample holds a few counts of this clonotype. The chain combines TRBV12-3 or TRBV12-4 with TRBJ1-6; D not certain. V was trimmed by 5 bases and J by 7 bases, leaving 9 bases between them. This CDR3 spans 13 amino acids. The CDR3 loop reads CASSKQENSPLHF. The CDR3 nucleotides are TGTGCCAGCAGTAAGCAGGAGAATTCACCCCTCCACTTT.